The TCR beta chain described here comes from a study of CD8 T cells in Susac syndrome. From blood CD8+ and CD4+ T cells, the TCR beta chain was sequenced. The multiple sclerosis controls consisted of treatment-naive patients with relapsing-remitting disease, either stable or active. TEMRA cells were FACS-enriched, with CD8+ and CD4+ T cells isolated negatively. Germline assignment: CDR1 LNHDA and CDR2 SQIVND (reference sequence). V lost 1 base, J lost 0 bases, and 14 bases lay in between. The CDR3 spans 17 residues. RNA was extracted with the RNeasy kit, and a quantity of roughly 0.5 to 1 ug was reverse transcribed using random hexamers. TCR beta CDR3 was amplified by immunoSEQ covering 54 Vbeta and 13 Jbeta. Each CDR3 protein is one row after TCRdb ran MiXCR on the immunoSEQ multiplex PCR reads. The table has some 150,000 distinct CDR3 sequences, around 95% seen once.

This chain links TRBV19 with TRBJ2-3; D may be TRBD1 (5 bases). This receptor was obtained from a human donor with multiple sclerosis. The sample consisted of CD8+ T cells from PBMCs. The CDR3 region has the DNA TGTGCCAGTAGTATAGCCCAGGCCAGGGAAAGCACAGATACGCAGTATTTT. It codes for CASSIAQARESTDTQYF.